The 23 T cell receptor beta chains below were found in one sample sequenced in a study of cytomegalovirus exposure and HLA in healthy donors. Amplification used 60 Vbeta primers and 13 Jbeta primers. Clones were sequenced by immunoSEQ multiplex PCR, and TCRdb holds only the in-frame ones, with some missing. The sample carries about 150,000 clones, 79% recorded once. The sequencing input was PBMCs. These receptors all come from a man in his fifties in good health and CMV-seropositive.

This clone was observed a few times. The rearrangement joins TRBV9 to TRBJ1-1; 7 bases match TRBD1. V lost 2 bases to trimming and J lost 2 bases; unmatched junction nucleotides: 6. CDR1 is SGDLS, CDR2 YYNGEE, per germline. The CDR3 runs to 15 residues. Here the CDR3 reads CASSVSTGRNTEAFF. DNA of the CDR3: TGTGCCAGCAGCGTTTCGACAGGGAGAAACACTGAAGCTTTCTTT.

The CDR3 DNA reads as TGCGCCAGCAGCGCATCCGCAGGGGGTGTCTACAATGAGCAGTTCTTC. This sequence encodes CASSASAGGVYNEQFF. This chain joins TRBV5-1 and TRBJ2-1, with 7 positions matching TRBD1. This CDR3 spans 16 amino acids. V lost 4 bases and J lost 3; bases outside the gene matches: 10. Germline V CDR1 and CDR2: SGHRS, YFSETQ.

This sequence joins TRBV2 and TRBJ2-5, with D perhaps matching TRBD2 (5 bases). Trimming removed 4 bases at V and 1 base at J, with 10 bases between. Germline V gene data show CDR1 as SNHLY and CDR2 as FYNNEI. The CDR3 is 14 amino acids. This chain's CDR3 is CASSASSSQETQYF. The CDR3 DNA is TGTGCCAGCAGTGCATCTAGCTCCCAAGAGACCCAGTACTTC. Full variable domain (missing parts from reference TRBV2 and TRBJ2-5): EPEVTQTPSHQVTQMGQEVILRCVPISNHLYFYWYRQILGQKVEFLVSFYNNEISEKSEIFDDQFSVERPDGSNFTLKIRSTKLEDSAMYFCASSASSSQETQYFGPGTRLLVL.

CDR3 region: CASRPLAGGYNEQFF. The CDR3 nucleotides are TGTGCCAGCAGACCGCTAGCGGGAGGTTACAATGAGCAGTTCTTC. This sequence joins TRBV6-5 and TRBJ2-1, with 11 bases lining up with TRBD2. CDR1 MNHEY and CDR2 SVGAGI come from the germline V gene. V lost 6 bases and J lost 4; bases outside the gene matches: 5. The CDR3 has 15 amino acids.

As to this clone: An end of the junction does not agree with germline; a read error may underlie this. The rearrangement links TRBV18 to TRBJ1-2; no reliable D call. The CDR3 has 15 amino acids. The germline V gene has CDR1 KGHSH and CDR2 LQKENI. The chain's CDR3 is CASSRDGSGFYGYIF. For the CDR3, the DNA is TGTGCCAGCTCACGCGACGGGTCTGGTTTCTATGGCTACATCTTC.

The rearrangement joins TRBV6-1 to TRBJ2-7; 9 bases fit TRBD1. The V and J ends lost 0 bases and 1 base, in that order; junction bases with no gene match: 4. CDR1 MNHNS and CDR2 SASEGT come from the germline V gene. The CDR3 length is 16 residues. CDR3 protein: CASSEAWGTGSYEQYF. CDR3 nucleotides: TGTGCCAGCAGTGAAGCTTGGGGGACAGGGTCCTACGAGCAGTACTTC.

V is TRBV2 and J is TRBJ1-2; D gene unclear. CDR1 is SNHLY, CDR2 FYNNEI, per germline. Trimming cost V 7 bases and J 5 bases, with 11 bases left between them. The CDR3 length is 12 residues. CDR3 sequence reads: CASKDLVYGYTF. CDR3 DNA: TGTGCCAGCAAAGACTTGGTATATGGCTACACCTTC.

CDR3 residues: CASSLAAGPTGELFF. In DNA form, the CDR3 reads TGTGCCAGCAGCTTAGCCGCGGGGCCGACCGGGGAGCTGTTTTTT. The chain recombines TRBV7-9 with TRBJ2-2; TRBD2 is a possible D gene (6 bases). The CDR3 is made up of 15 amino acids. Trimming took 0 bases from V and 5 from J, leaving 10 bases between them. Germline values: CDR1 SEHNR, CDR2 FQNEAQ (reference sequence).

This clone was observed a few times. This chain joins TRBV6-1 and TRBJ2-4; D might be TRBD2 (6 bases). Between the trimmed V and J ends, which lost 5 bases and 4 bases, there was a span of 12 bases. CDR3 length equals 14 residues. Germline loops: CDR1 MNHNS, CDR2 SASEGT. CDR3 sequence (DNA): TGTGCCAGCAGTCCCGCAGGGAGGAAAAACATTCAGTACTTC. It yields the protein CASSPAGRKNIQYF.

The V gene is TRBV11-2, the J gene TRBJ1-4, with D maybe TRBD1 (6 bases). This CDR3 is built from 15 residues. V lost 4 bases, J lost 6 bases, and 15 bases lay in between. In germline, CDR1 is SGHAT, CDR2 FQNNGV. The CDR3 is CASSSTSGEYEKLFF. The DNA of the CDR3 is TGTGCCAGCAGCTCTACATCAGGGGAGTATGAAAAACTGTTTTTT.

The rearrangement joins TRBV29-1 to TRBJ1-1; 7 bases match TRBD1. The CDR3 is 13 amino acids. Trimming took 3 bases from V and 6 from J; bases not matched to a gene: 7. Per germline, CDR1 SQVTM and CDR2 ANQGSEA. The CDR3 spells CSVDRGQDSEAFF. As DNA, the CDR3 is TGCAGCGTTGACAGAGGACAGGACTCTGAAGCTTTCTTT.

A single count supports this clone. The rearrangement links TRBV6-5 to TRBJ1-4, with TRBD1 identical over 7 bases. The CDR3 has 15 residues. Germline trimming cut 2 bases from V and 8 bases from J; bases unmatched to any gene: 8. The V gene's germline CDR1 is MNHEY and CDR2 SVGAGI. In DNA, the CDR3 is TGTGCCAGCAGTTACCCCATACAGGGGAGGGAAAAACTGTTTTTT. Protein: CASSYPIQGREKLFF.

The V and J genes are TRBV6-5 and TRBJ1-2, with D hard to call. Germline lookup yields CDR1 MNHEY and CDR2 SVGAGI. The CDR3 has 13 residues. Trimming took 6 bases from V and 2 from J, leaving 10 bases between them. For the CDR3, the DNA is TGTGCCAGCAGAGCCCGAGAGAACTATGGCTACACCTTC. It encodes CASRARENYGYTF.

V usage is TRBV6-1 and J usage is TRBJ2-7; 7 bases align to TRBD1. Trimming removed 5 bases from V and 1 base from J; junction bases left unmatched: 5. Germline V CDR1 and CDR2: MNHNS, SASEGT. The length of the CDR3 is 14 residues. The DNA of the CDR3 is TGTGCCAGCAGTCAACGGACAGGATCCTACGAGCAGTACTTC. This translates into CASSQRTGSYEQYF.

The chain couples TRBV27 to TRBJ2-3; no clear D gene. The V end was cut by 2 bases, the J end by 5 bases, with 17 bases between. This CDR3 spans 16 amino acids. In germline, CDR1 is MNHEY, CDR2 SMNVEV (reference sequence). CDR3 coding DNA: TGTGCCAGCAGTTTAACCCATCCCCTAGTAGGAGATACGCAGTATTTT. Protein sequence: CASSLTHPLVGDTQYF.

V gene TRBV5-4 combines with J gene TRBJ2-7, with 8 nucleotides matching TRBD2. Germline V gene lookup returns CDR1 SGHNT and CDR2 YYREEE (reference sequence). CDR3 size: 14 residues. Germline trimming cut 4 bases from V and 2 bases from J; bases unmatched to any gene: 5. CDR3 in DNA: TGTGCCAGCAGCGCGATGACTAGCGCCTACGAGCAGTACTTC. Translation gives CASSAMTSAYEQYF. The whole variable domain, remainder taken from reference TRBV5-4 and TRBJ2-7, is ETGVTQSPTHLIKTRGQQVTLRCSSQSGHNTVSWYQQALGQGPQFIFQYYREEENGRGNFPPRFSGLQFPNYSSELNVNALELDDSALYLCASSAMTSAYEQYFGPGTRLTVT.

The chain employs TRBV28 and TRBJ2-5; 12 nucleotides line up with TRBD2. Germline-derived CDR1 and CDR2 are MDHEN and SYDVKM. V shed 3 bases and J 5 bases; nucleotides not matched to a gene: 7. The CDR3 totals 16 residues. CDR3 bases: TGTGCCAGCAGTTTTTCTAGCGGGGGGGGGTACGAGACCCAGTACTTC. Its protein product is CASSFSSGGGYETQYF. Full variable domain (remainder filled in from reference TRBV28 and TRBJ2-5): DVKVTQSSRYLVKRTGEKVFLECVQDMDHENMFWYRQDPGLGLRLIYFSYDVKMKEKGDIPEGYSVSREKKERFSLILESASTNQTSMYLCASSFSSGGGYETQYFGPGTRLLVL.

This rearrangement joins TRBV27 to TRBJ2-3; 9 bases agree with TRBD2. V shed 7 bases and J 6 bases; nucleotides not matched to a gene: 14. Germline lookup yields CDR1 MNHEY and CDR2 SMNVEV (reference sequence). The CDR3 totals 16 residues. CDR3 amino acids: CASTRGASGMVDTQYF. CDR3 DNA: TGTGCCAGCACTCGAGGGGCTAGCGGGATGGTGGATACGCAGTATTTT.

This chain uses TRBV13 with TRBJ2-4, with D perhaps matching TRBD1 (5 bases). This CDR3 contains 15 residues. The V gene lost 5 bases and the J gene lost 3 bases, with 14 bases spanning the gap. Germline-derived CDR1 and CDR2 are PRHDT and FYEKMQ (reference sequence). The CDR3 reads CASSPAGFDKNIQYF. Written as DNA, the CDR3 is TGTGCCAGCAGCCCCGCAGGGTTTGACAAAAACATTCAGTACTTC.

J is TRBJ2-3 and V is TRBV27; TRBD2 aligns across 7 bases. This CDR3 has 14 residues. Losses at the gene ends were 5 bases for V and 4 bases for J; bases not matched to a gene: 6. Germline assignment: CDR1 MNHEY and CDR2 SMNVEV (reference sequence). The CDR3 coding sequence is TGTGCCAGCAGTCCCTTAACTAGCGCAGATACGCAGTATTTT. This gives the protein CASSPLTSADTQYF.

This sequence joins TRBV27 and TRBJ2-5; 9 positions match TRBD1. After removal of 2 bases from V and 11 bases from J, the junction contained 3 bases not matched to a gene. The CDR3 covers 12 residues. Germline V gene sequence: CDR1 MNHEY, CDR2 SMNVEV (reference sequence). The CDR3 nucleotides read TGTGCCAGCAGTTTAAACGGACAGGGGCAGTACTTC. Its protein is CASSLNGQGQYF.

V gene TRBV7-9 combines with J gene TRBJ2-7, with 12 bases lining up with TRBD1. The CDR3 spans 15 residues. Trimming took 3 bases from V and 5 from J; bases not matched to a gene: 5. Germline V gene data show CDR1 as SEHNR and CDR2 as FQNEAQ (reference sequence). CDR3 nucleotide sequence: TGTGCCAGCAGCTTTTCGGGACAGGGGGCACACGAGCAGTACTTC. This gives the protein CASSFSGQGAHEQYF.

V is TRBV30 and J is TRBJ1-5, with no clear D. The ends were cut back, 2 bases at V and 2 bases at J, with 4 bases in the middle. This CDR3 has 12 amino acids. Germline V lookup: CDR1 GTSNPN, CDR2 SVGIG (reference sequence). The CDR3 reads CAWSTGNQPQHF. The CDR3 DNA is TGTGCCTGGAGTACGGGCAATCAGCCCCAGCATTTT.